This TCR beta chain originates from a study of blood T cell repertoires in COVID-19. At the level of the study: Italy, Spain and the United States were the sources of the convalescent and acute COVID-19 samples.

Profiling relied on immunoSEQ multiplex PCR, and the TCRdb table lists in-frame clones only, not all of them. The sample has tens of thousands of clones, approximately 90% seen once. The CDR3 consists of 13 residues. V trimming: 5 bases; J trimming: 6 bases; junction bases outside the gene matches: 7. CDR1 and CDR2 (germline): MGHDK, SYGVNS. A Seattle source enrolled patients during active infection and followed them longitudinally. The rearrangement joins TRBV25-1 to TRBJ2-7; 7 bases match TRBD2. The sample taken for sequencing was peripheral blood. The sequence derives from a woman of 80 years or more with COVID-19, enrolled during active disease. The DNA for the CDR3 is TGTGCCAGCAGTCGAGGGAGGGTAAGCGAGCAGTACTTC. This gives the protein CASSRGRVSEQYF.